The next 2 T cell receptor beta chains were all read from a single sample in a study of blood T cell repertoires in COVID-19. Here immunoSEQ multiplex PCR was the method, and the copy in TCRdb shows in-frame clones only, minus some. This repertoire shows 9,900 or so clones, 80% to 90% found once; its top ten account for approximately 6.2%. The sequenced sample consisted of peripheral blood. The receptors were gathered from a human donor in a cohort sampled during active COVID-19.

This chain joins TRBV12-3 or TRBV12-4 and TRBJ1-6; 9 nucleotides agree with TRBD1. Germline trimming cut 6 bases from V and 10 bases from J; bases unmatched to any gene: 4. This CDR3 region has 13 residues. CDR3 in DNA: TGTGCCAGCAGCCTAACAGGGGGCTCACCCCTCCACTTT. Translated: CASSLTGGSPLHF.

The gene calls are TRBV7-9 and TRBJ2-1; 13 nucleotides align to TRBD2. There are 15 residues in the CDR3. Trimming removed 3 bases from V and 10 bases from J; junction bases left unmatched: 6. Germline loops: CDR1 SEHNR, CDR2 FQNEAQ (reference sequence). Here the CDR3 DNA reads TGTGCCAGCAGCTTTGGACTAGCGGGGGCGGGGGAGCAGTTCTTC. Its protein is CASSFGLAGAGEQFF.